The entry that follows covers one T cell receptor beta chain sequence. The antigen it recognizes is unknown. The sample holds no much larger clone one base away, and base qualities are not on file. The donors belonged to the validation cohort of over a hundred subjects, which was separate from the roughly 700-subject first cohort. This sample was included in a study of cytomegalovirus exposure and HLA in healthy donors (dated 2017 in TCRdb). For context, the study as a whole: A later analysis indicated that the 110 or so validation repertoires were generated on the platform also employed for the 666 repertoires of the first cohort. To predict cytomegalovirus infection status, the study combined high-throughput TCR immunosequencing, statistical association of individual TCRs with disease status, and machine learning. The study aimed to test whether signatures of past pathogen exposure could be identified by cataloging public T cell receptors. In addition to the first cohort of 650 to 800 subjects, a separate validation cohort of 120 different subjects was used.

Its CDR3 holds 13 amino acids, cysteine through phenylalanine. Only CDR3 DNA remains: 39 bases, in frame from the first base. At the junction V is shortened by 6 bases and J by 4 bases, with 10 bases in between. CDR1 MNHEY and CDR2 SMNVEV were looked up in the germline V gene (reference sequence). Libraries were prepared through the immunoSEQ multiplex PCR assay. Per the authors' processing: A statistical classification framework was built for diagnosing cytomegalovirus status from the catalog of TCR beta chain sequences. This is the immuneACCESS table as TCRdb keeps it, with only in-frame sequences that have V and J called. A part of the clones is gone; compared with another copy, unresolved V genes explain less than half, and the rest is unexplained. V, J and clone size derive from that table, while D and trimming were established from the DNA sequence. This sample lists about 120,000 clones; 75% to 90% were detected once. The ten most abundant clones make up 1.5% to 2% of the sample.

The full study reports these points: Most TCR sequences were seen in very few donors, while some public TCRs were found in many individuals. The study listed 170 or so TCR beta chains as associated with cytomegalovirus. A later analysis lacked HLA typing for the validation cohort, so it scored co-occurrence in that cohort across all 120 or so repertoires. The authors suggested that the approach could potentially be generalized to other disease states and immunological phenotypes. The classifier was reported to diagnose cytomegalovirus status with high specificity and sensitivity in both the original cohort and the validation cohort. A few of the identified cytomegalovirus-associated TCR beta chains were confirmed in vitro to be specific for cytomegalovirus antigens. Subsequent analysis determined that TCRs grouped into clusters in the first cohort also showed a tendency toward co-occurrence across the 120 validation repertoires, and approximately 94% of cluster scores exceeded 0.

The specimen sequenced was PBMCs. In this chain, TRBV27 is recombined with TRBJ1-3, and possibly TRBD1, on 5 matching bases. The clonotype originates from a young woman in good health and CMV-seronegative. The bases are TGTGCCAGCAGCCCCGGGGGGGGAAACACCATATATTTT. Translated, it reads CASSPGGGNTIYF.